This is a list of T cell receptor beta chains from one sample in a study of metastatic and nonmetastatic thyroid tumors. TCRdb reassembled clones from the PCR reads with MiXCR. The repertoire includes approximately 74,000 clones, around 14% of them detected once, and approximately 7% sits in the top ten. Specimen: blood. Receptors were obtained from a male donor with papillary thyroid cancer or a benign thyroid nodule (not recorded which). Some clones in this sample may be carry-over from other donors' samples. Both conserved end residues are part of each CDR3. D genes are given only for firm matches. Clone size is not always given. Where it is, it says once, few, many or a class for expanded clones.

clone_size j_call v_call d_call cdr3_nt cdr3_aa
many TRBJ2-3 TRBV28 TRBD2 TGTGCCAGCAGACCTAGCGGGAGTGCAGATACGCAGTATTTT CASRPSGSADTQYF
NA TRBJ2-1 TRBV10-1 TRBD2 TGCGCCAGCAGCGCCGGCACTAGCGGGAGCGTTCCTTTCTTC CASSAGTSGSVPFF
NA TRBJ2-5 TRBV9 TRBD2 TGTGCCAGCAGCCCGAGGGGGACTAGCGGACAAGAGACCCAGTACTTC CASSPRGTSGQETQYF
many TRBJ2-7 TRBV28 NA TGTGCCAGCAGTTTCACAGGGTTACCCTACGAGCAGTACTTC CASSFTGLPYEQYF
many TRBJ2-5 TRBV20-1 NA TGCAGTGTCGGAGGCGGGATGGGAGAGACCCAGTACTTC CSVGGGMGETQYF
few TRBJ1-2 TRBV6-2/TRBV6-3 TRBD1 TGTGCCAGCATTTACTCCTTACTACGGCCGACAGGGCAATGCTACACCTTC CASIYSLLRPTGQCYTF
NA TRBJ2-2 TRBV6-2/TRBV6-3 NA TGTGCCAGCAGTTCCCGGCGCAGTAAGACCGCGGAGCTGTTTTTT CASSSRRSKTAELFF
many TRBJ1-6 TRBV9 TRBD1 TGTGCCAGCAGCCCCCAAGCGAGGGGGCGGGATTCACCCCTCCACTTT CASSPQARGRDSPLHF
many TRBJ2-2 TRBV2 TRBD2 TGTGCCAGCAGTGAGACCGGGACTACGGGGGAGCTGTTTTTT CASSETGTTGELFF
few TRBJ2-1 TRBV6-1 NA TGTGCCAGCAGCCCAACAGGTGGAATCTCCTACAATGAGCAGTTCTTC CASSPTGGISYNEQFF
many TRBJ1-2 TRBV20-1 NA TGCAGTGCTAAGGTTGAGGGGCCCTACTATGGCTACACCTTC CSAKVEGPYYGYTF
many TRBJ1-2 TRBV28 NA TGTGCCAGCAGTGACCCGGGGGCTAGCCAAGGCTACACCTTC CASSDPGASQGYTF
NA TRBJ2-3 TRBV4-3 TRBD1 TGCGCCAGCAGCCAACCGACAGGGGACCGGCCCACAGATACGCAGTATTTT CASSQPTGDRPTDTQYF
many TRBJ2-2 TRBV5-6 NA TGTGCCAGCAGCTTGGGGGCCGGGGAGCTGTTTTTT CASSLGAGELFF
NA TRBJ2-1 TRBV10-3 NA TGTGCCATCATTGGCGGCAGGGGAAGTTCCAGAGTCACTGAGCAGTTCTTC CAIIGGRGSSRVTEQFF
NA TRBJ2-1 TRBV28 TRBD2 TGTGCCATCAGAGCGCTAGCGGGAGTGTATGAGCAGTTCTTC CAIRALAGVYEQFF
many TRBJ1-1 TRBV6-5 NA TGTGCCAGCAGTTACAGGGATTCTAACACTGAAGCTTTCTTT CASSYRDSNTEAFF
many TRBJ2-7 TRBV28 TRBD2 TGTGCCAGCGCGACGTCGGCTAGCGGGAGTGGGTACGAGCAGTACTTC CASATSASGSGYEQYF
many TRBJ1-5 TRBV28 TRBD1 TGTGCCAGCAGTTCCGGACAGGGCAATCAGCCCCAGCATTTT CASSSGQGNQPQHF
many TRBJ1-2 TRBV25-1 NA TGTGCCAGCAGTGTCTCACATGGCTACACCTTC CASSVSHGYTF
many TRBJ2-3 TRBV6-2/TRBV6-3 NA TGTGCCAGCACCCAGTCAGATACGCAGTATTTT CASTQSDTQYF
many TRBJ2-3 TRBV7-6 NA TGTGCCAGCAGCTTAGCGGGTGGAGATACGCAGTATTTT CASSLAGGDTQYF
NA TRBJ1-2 TRBV4-1 TRBD1 TGCGCCAGCAGCCCCGGAAGTTTCCGGGACAGGGGGGACTATGGCTACACCTTC CASSPGSFRDRGDYGYTF
NA TRBJ1-1 TRBV5-6 NA TGTGCCAGCATCTTTCAGGGCCGGCGGACTGAAGCTTTCTTT CASIFQGRRTEAFF
many TRBJ2-6 TRBV19 NA TGTGCCAGTAGTATAGGGGGATCTGGGGCCAACGTCCTGACTTTC CASSIGGSGANVLTF
many TRBJ2-1 TRBV7-2 TRBD2 TGTGCCAGCAGCTTGAGGACTAGCGGGAGGGCTAATGAGCAGTTCTTC CASSLRTSGRANEQFF
few TRBJ2-1 TRBV28 TRBD2 TGTGCCAGCCTACCTGGACTAGCGGGGTCACTATCTCACAATGAGCAGTTCTTC CASLPGLAGSLSHNEQFF
many TRBJ2-7 TRBV27 NA TGTGCCAGCAGTTTATTGAGTCCGCAGGCCGCCGACTACGAGCAGTACTTC CASSLLSPQAADYEQYF
many TRBJ1-1 TRBV18 NA TGTGCCAGCTCACCGAGCACACTCGAGCCTGAAGCTTTCTTT CASSPSTLEPEAFF
many TRBJ2-2 TRBV5-1 TRBD1 TGCGCCAGCAGCTCAGGACAGGGTTGGACCGGGGAGCTGCTTTTT CASSSGQGWTGELLF
many TRBJ1-1 TRBV28 NA TGTGCCAGCAGTTTATCGGGGGGGTTCACTGAAGCTTTCTTT CASSLSGGFTEAFF
many TRBJ1-2 TRBV20-1 NA TGCAGTGCTGGGGGTCTCTGGGAGGACTATGGCTACACCTTC CSAGGLWEDYGYTF
NA TRBJ2-7 TRBV20-1 TRBD1 TGCAGTGCTAGAGATCCGGACAGGGGGCTGTTCGAGCAGTACTTC CSARDPDRGLFEQYF
many TRBJ2-5 TRBV3-1 NA TGTGCCAGCAGCCAAGGAGTGGCGGGGTTCCAAGAGACCCAGTACTTC CASSQGVAGFQETQYF
NA TRBJ1-1 TRBV7-9 NA TGTGCCAGCAGCAAAGAAGAATCGCAGGGGTATGAAGCTTTCTTT CASSKEESQGYEAFF
few TRBJ2-7 TRBV6-1 TRBD2 TGTGCCAGCACGGGGACTAGCGACTACGAGCAGTACTTC CASTGTSDYEQYF
many TRBJ1-2 TRBV12-3/TRBV12-4 TRBD1 TGTGCCAGCAGTAACCTCCAAGGACAGGCACACTATGGCTACACCTTC CASSNLQGQAHYGYTF
many TRBJ1-5 TRBV20-1 NA TGCAGTGCTAAGCGGAGTGGTGGCAATCAGCCCCAGCATTTT CSAKRSGGNQPQHF
many TRBJ2-1 TRBV30 NA TGTGCCTGGAGTGTGATGGTCAATGAGCAGTTCTTC CAWSVMVNEQFF
few TRBJ1-2 TRBV28 NA TGTGCCAGCAGTTCTACTCAGGGAGCCTATGGCTACACCTTC CASSSTQGAYGYTF
many TRBJ1-1 TRBV29-1 NA TGCAGCGTTGAACGGGGAAACACTGAAGCTTTCTTT CSVERGNTEAFF
many TRBJ2-2 TRBV11-3 NA TGTGCCAGCAGCTTATTCGGGACAACGAACACCGGGGAGCTGTTTTTT CASSLFGTTNTGELFF
many TRBJ2-1 TRBV19 NA TGTGCCAGTAGTATAGCCTCCACTGGAGCCGATGAGCAGTTCTTC CASSIASTGADEQFF
many TRBJ2-3 TRBV2 TRBD2 TGTGCCAGCAGGACTAGCGGGAGCTTATCTCGCACAGATACGCAGTATTTT CASRTSGSLSRTDTQYF
many TRBJ1-5 TRBV6-2/TRBV6-3 NA TGTGCCAGCACTCCCGCAGGGTTAAATCAGCCCCAGCATTTT CASTPAGLNQPQHF
few TRBJ2-1 TRBV6-2/TRBV6-3 TRBD2 TGTGCCAGCAGCCTCCGACTAGCGTGGTCCTACAATGAGCAGTTCTTC CASSLRLAWSYNEQFF
few TRBJ2-3 TRBV28 NA TGTGTCAGCAGTATAACAGTAGATACTCAGTATTTT CVSSITVDTQYF